This T cell receptor (beta chain) comes out of a study of blood T cell repertoires in COVID-19. Libraries were prepared by immunoSEQ multiplex PCR; TCRdb keeps only in-frame clonotypes and omits some of them. The table has about 210,000 clones, roughly 86% seen once. The clonotype was recovered from a woman aged 40-49 years with acute or convalescent COVID-19. Material: peripheral blood.

CDR3 loop: CASSYSPREAKFF. The CDR3 DNA follows: TGTGCCAGCAGTTACTCTCCCCGGGAGGCAAAGTTCTTC. This sequence joins TRBV6-5 and TRBJ2-1, with 7 bases lining up with TRBD2. V dropped 0 bases and J dropped 14; count of bases not matched to a gene: 7. Germline V gene sequence: CDR1 MNHEY, CDR2 SVGAGI. The CDR3 length is 13 residues.